This T cell receptor beta chain was profiled in a study of T cells in Graves' hyperthyroidism and ophthalmopathy. The CDR3 loop spans 16 amino acids. Trimming took 5 bases from V and 4 from J; bases not matched to a gene: 6. CDR1 and CDR2 (germline): SEHNR, FQNEAQ (reference sequence). Overall study results and limits: A model built on 13 V-J features separated ophthalmopathy from stable hyperthyroidism. The blood repertoire included most of the expanded thyroid clonotypes above 0.001.

This clonotype was detected only a few times. Its target is not known. The study defined stable Graves' hyperthyroidism as no ophthalmopathy progression within 18 months. The investigators amplified TCR beta CDR3 regions from RNA transcripts. First-round RT-PCR with HTBI primers amplified the TCR CDR3 region. Each CDR3 protein gets one entry after TCRdb re-called the multiplex PCR reads with MiXCR. The sample shows about 200,000 distinct CDR3 sequences, less than 20% of them seen only once. The sequencing input was blood. The TCR originated in a woman aged 45-60 years with Graves' hyperthyroidism. This chain connects TRBV7-9 to TRBJ2-3; 13 bases agree with TRBD2. The CDR3 spells CASSPRTSGSPDTQYF. DNA of the CDR3: TGTGCCAGCAGCCCGCGGACTAGCGGGAGCCCAGATACGCAGTATTTT. The variable domain in full, with the rest retrieved from reference TRBV7-9 and TRBJ2-3, is DTGVSQNPRHKITKRGQNVTFRCDPISEHNRLYWYRQTLGQGPEFLTYFQNEAQLEKSRLLSDRFSAERPKGSFSTLEIQRTEQGDSAMYLCASSPRTSGSPDTQYFGPGTRLTVL.